This T cell receptor beta chain was obtained from a study of shared clonotypes between healthy human individuals. Study findings and constraints: Clonotype sharing among the donors was expected to vary with sequencing depth. The genetic and exposure-history diversity represented was limited by few donors.

The data were produced by immunoSEQ multiplex PCR, yet TCRdb's version contains in-frame clones alone and is incomplete. The repertoire holds 2 million to 2.5 million clones, with 93% as singletons. Caucasian adults living in Nashville, Tennessee, provided all samples. As regards this clone: What it binds is not known.

The sequencing sample was made of naive CD4+ T cells from PBMCs. The sample's subset: CD45RA+ positively selected. This sequence was found in a man between 18 and 35 years old in good health. Some clones in this sample may be carry-over from other donors' samples.

DNA of the CDR3: TGCAGTGCTAGGATACTGGCGCAGTATTTT. It translates to CSARILAQYF. V and J are TRBV20-1 and TRBJ2-3; D is unclear. Trimming took 3 bases from V and 10 from J, leaving 8 bases between them. This CDR3 spans 10 amino acids. Germline V lookup: CDR1 DFQATT, CDR2 SNEGSKA (reference sequence).